This T cell receptor (beta chain) was recovered during a study of cytomegalovirus exposure and HLA in healthy donors. Study overall: Out of about 179 million T cells, an earlier analysis found 117 million unique TCR beta sequences in total.

With 60 Vbeta and 13 Jbeta primers, the PCR was carried out. Sequenced by immunoSEQ multiplex PCR; TCRdb stores in-frame clones only, minus some. The sample has some 160,000 clones, roughly three quarters seen once. The CDR3 totals 15 residues. V gave up 5 bases and J gave up 10 bases; unmatched junction bases: 9. Germline V gene sequence: CDR1 MNHEY, CDR2 SMNVEV (reference sequence). Nominally healthy donors provided the samples, though records likely missed some immune exposures. V is TRBV27 and J is TRBJ1-6, with 9 bases that match TRBD1. This sequence was found in a woman in her 40s in good health and CMV-seropositive. The sequenced sample was PBMCs. The CDR3 sequence is CASSKDDRGGSPLHF. The CDR3 DNA follows: TGTGCCAGCAGTAAGGACGACAGGGGGGGCTCACCCCTCCACTTT.